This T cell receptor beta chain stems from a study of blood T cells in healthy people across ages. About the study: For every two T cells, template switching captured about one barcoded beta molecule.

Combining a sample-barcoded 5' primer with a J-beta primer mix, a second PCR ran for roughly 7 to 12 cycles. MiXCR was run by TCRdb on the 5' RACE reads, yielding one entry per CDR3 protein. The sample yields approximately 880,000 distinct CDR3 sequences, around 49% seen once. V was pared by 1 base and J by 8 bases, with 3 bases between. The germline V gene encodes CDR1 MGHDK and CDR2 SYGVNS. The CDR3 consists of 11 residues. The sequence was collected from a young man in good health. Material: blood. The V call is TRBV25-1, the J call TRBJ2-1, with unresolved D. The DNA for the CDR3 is TGTGCCAGCAGTGAATCCCATGAGCAGTTCTTC. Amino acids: CASSESHEQFF.